These 10 T cell receptor beta chains were sequenced from one sample in a study of Graves' ophthalmopathy and Graves' hyperthyroidism. RNA transcripts served as template for amplifying TCR beta CDR3 sequences. Investigators did first-round RT-PCR with HTBI primers, then second-round multiplex PCR. TCRdb processed the multiplex PCR reads anew with MiXCR; each CDR3 protein has one entry. The sample gives almost 750,000 distinct CDR3 sequences, 40% of which show up once; 40% to 45% is in the top ten. The sample comprised peripheral blood. The receptors were sampled from an adult man with Graves' ophthalmopathy.

This clonotype was counted at least ten times. The J gene is TRBJ1-3, the V gene TRBV4-1, with 9 bases lining up with TRBD1. V lost 2 bases to trimming and J lost 1 base; unmatched junction nucleotides: 9. Germline assignment: CDR1 MGHRA and CDR2 YSYEKL. The length of the CDR3 is 18 residues. CDR3 protein: CASSQHLQGALSGNTIYF. CDR3 nucleotides: TGCGCCAGCAGCCAACATTTACAGGGGGCCCTTTCTGGAAACACCATATATTTT.

The chain recombines TRBV20-1 with TRBJ2-5; TRBD1 or TRBD2 may be the D gene (5 bases each). Germline CDR1 and CDR2: DFQATT and SNEGSKA (reference sequence). V dropped 0 bases and J dropped 5 bases, with 16 bases sitting between them. The CDR3 sequence is 15 residues long. Written as DNA, the CDR3 is TGCAGTGCTAGAGATCGGGGCAGCAGGGAGGAGACCCAGTACTTC. Translating gives CSARDRGSREETQYF.

The gene calls are TRBV29-1 and TRBJ2-7; D may correspond to TRBD1 or TRBD2 (5 bases each). Trimming removed 2 bases from V and 2 bases from J, with 10 bases in between. The CDR3 is 13 amino acids. Germline V gene sequence: CDR1 SQVTM, CDR2 ANQGSEA. This chain's CDR3 is CSVEYGGAYEQYF. The CDR3 DNA follows: TGCAGCGTTGAATATGGGGGAGCCTACGAGCAGTACTTC.

This clonotype was seen at least ten times. V gene TRBV15 combines with J gene TRBJ2-7; 8 bases fit TRBD1. The trim removed 2 bases at V and 3 bases at J, leaving 0 bases unmatched. The CDR3 runs to 13 residues. CDR1 is LNHNV, CDR2 YYDKDF, per germline (reference sequence). CDR3 region: CATSRTGGYEQYF. In DNA, the CDR3 is TGTGCCACCAGCAGAACAGGGGGCTACGAGCAGTACTTC.

The sample holds many counts of this clonotype. The CDR3 here is CASRAGGYGYTF. For the CDR3, the DNA is TGTGCCAGCCGAGCAGGGGGCTATGGCTACACCTTC. The gene calls are TRBV7-9 and TRBJ1-2; 7 nucleotides align to TRBD1. V trimming: 8 bases; J trimming: 4 bases; junction bases outside the gene matches: 4. This CDR3 region has 12 residues. Germline V gene data show CDR1 as SEHNR and CDR2 as FQNEAQ (reference sequence).

The chain combines TRBV2 with TRBJ2-3; 7 nucleotides line up with TRBD1. CDR1 is SNHLY and CDR2 is FYNNEI in the germline V gene. The CDR3 loop spans 15 amino acids. After removal of 6 bases from V and 0 bases from J, the junction contained 6 bases not matched to a gene. The DNA of the CDR3 is TGTGCCAGCAGCGCCGACAGGGTTAGCACAGATACGCAGTATTTT. It yields the protein CASSADRVSTDTQYF.

To note about this clonotype: At one of its ends the junction is not consistent with the germline gene, which may arise from a read error. The chain couples TRBV25-1 to TRBJ2-2; D is unresolved. The length of the CDR3 is 11 residues. The germline gives CDR1 MGHDK, CDR2 SYGVNS. The CDR3 DNA sequence: TGTGCCAGCAGCTTCGGTCCTGAGCAGTTTTTT. It is translated as CASSFGPEQFF.

V and J are TRBV5-6 and TRBJ2-7; 14 bases fit TRBD2. The CDR3 length is 14 residues. Germline CDR1 and CDR2: SGHDT and YYEEEE. V lost 4 bases and J lost 9; bases outside the gene matches: 6. CDR3 sequence (DNA): TGTGCCAGCAGCAGACTAGCGGGAGGGATCGGGCAGTACTTC. It translates to CASSRLAGGIGQYF.

This rearrangement joins TRBV7-9 to TRBJ1-1; D gene uncertain. This CDR3 has 13 residues. Germline CDR1 and CDR2: SEHNR and FQNEAQ (reference sequence). Between the trimmed V and J ends, which lost 4 bases and 1 base, there was a span of 7 bases. In DNA form, the CDR3 reads TGTGCCAGCAGCTACCCCGGGAACACTGAAGCTTTCTTT. Its translation: CASSYPGNTEAFF.

The V gene is TRBV29-1, the J gene TRBJ1-3, with 10 bases fitting TRBD1. V shed 4 bases and J 10 bases; nucleotides not matched to a gene: 10. Germline loops: CDR1 SQVTM, CDR2 ANQGSEA. The CDR3 extends over 14 amino acids. DNA for the CDR3: TGCAGCGTTGCGGGACAGGGGATTGGAGAAACCATATATTTT. Its protein is CSVAGQGIGETIYF.